The clone carrying this T cell receptor beta chain was seen at least ten times. Its specificity is unknown. This specimen comes from a study of breast tumors, draining lymph nodes, adjacent tissues. In TCRdb, the multiplex PCR reads were re-called with MiXCR into one record per CDR3 protein. The sample lists 150,000 to 200,000 distinct CDR3 sequences; about 30% were seen once. Germline loops: CDR1 KGHDR, CDR2 SFDVKD. The CDR3 extends over 14 amino acids. V lost 3 bases and J 8 bases, leaving 15 bases between the germline ends. Study-wide findings and caveats: Tumors had less TCR diversity than lymph nodes, more than nontumor tissue. Data fit most tumor T cells coming from lymph node, expanding in tumor.

Breast cancer patients provided tissue from their axillary draining lymph nodes. Sequences were obtained from axillary lymph node tissue. The gene calls are TRBV24-1 and TRBJ1-1, with D possibly being TRBD1 (5 bases). This TCR derives from a female donor with breast cancer. Some clones in this sample may be carry-over from other donors' samples. The CDR3 nucleotides read TGTGCCACCAGTGATCCCGGACAAGGCACAGAAGCTTTCTTT. Translated: CATSDPGQGTEAFF.